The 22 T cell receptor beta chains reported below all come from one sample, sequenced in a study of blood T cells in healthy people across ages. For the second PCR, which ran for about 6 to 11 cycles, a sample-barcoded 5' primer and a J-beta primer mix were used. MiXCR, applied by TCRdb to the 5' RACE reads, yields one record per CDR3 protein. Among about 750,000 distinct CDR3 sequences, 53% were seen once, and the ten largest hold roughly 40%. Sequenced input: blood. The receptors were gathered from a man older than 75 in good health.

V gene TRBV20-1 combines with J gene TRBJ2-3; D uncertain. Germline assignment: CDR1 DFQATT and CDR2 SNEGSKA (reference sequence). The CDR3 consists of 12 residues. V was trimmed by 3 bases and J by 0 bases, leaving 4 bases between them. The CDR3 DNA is TGCAGTGCTAGCCCTAGCACAGATACGCAGTATTTT. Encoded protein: CSASPSTDTQYF.

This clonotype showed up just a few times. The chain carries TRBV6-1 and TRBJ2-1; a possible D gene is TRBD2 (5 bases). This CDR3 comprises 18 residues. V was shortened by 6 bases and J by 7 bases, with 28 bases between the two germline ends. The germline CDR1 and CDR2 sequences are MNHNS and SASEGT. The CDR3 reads CASSRPVLQAGPGNEQFF. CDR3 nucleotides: TGTGCCAGCAGCAGACCCGTACTTCAGGCGGGCCCGGGTAATGAGCAGTTCTTC.

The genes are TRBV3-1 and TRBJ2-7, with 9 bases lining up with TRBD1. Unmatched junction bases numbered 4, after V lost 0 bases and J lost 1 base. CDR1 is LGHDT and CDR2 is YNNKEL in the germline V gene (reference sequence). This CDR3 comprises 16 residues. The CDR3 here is CASSQEWDRESYEQYF. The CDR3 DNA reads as TGTGCCAGCAGCCAAGAGTGGGACAGGGAGTCCTACGAGCAGTACTTC.

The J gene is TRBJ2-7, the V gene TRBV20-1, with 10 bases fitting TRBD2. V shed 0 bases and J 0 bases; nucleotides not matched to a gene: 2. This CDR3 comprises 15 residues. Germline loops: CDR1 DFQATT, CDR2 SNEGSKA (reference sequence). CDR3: CSARELAGSSYEQYF. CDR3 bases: TGCAGTGCTAGAGAACTAGCGGGAAGCTCCTACGAGCAGTACTTC.

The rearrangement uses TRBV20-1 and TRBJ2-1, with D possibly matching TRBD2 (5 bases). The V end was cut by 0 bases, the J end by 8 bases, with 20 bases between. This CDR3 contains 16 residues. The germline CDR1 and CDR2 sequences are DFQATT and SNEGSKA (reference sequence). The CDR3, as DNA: TGCAGTGCTAGAGATTCCGGGAACCAAGTCTTCCATGAGCAGTTCTTC. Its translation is CSARDSGNQVFHEQFF.

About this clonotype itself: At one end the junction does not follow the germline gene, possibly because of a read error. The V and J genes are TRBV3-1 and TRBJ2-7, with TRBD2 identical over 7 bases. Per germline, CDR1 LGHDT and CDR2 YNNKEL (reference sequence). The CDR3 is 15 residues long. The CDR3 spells CASSESNGRSYEQYF. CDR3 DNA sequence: TGCGCCAGCAGCGAGTCAAACGGGAGGAGCTACGAGCAGTACTTC.

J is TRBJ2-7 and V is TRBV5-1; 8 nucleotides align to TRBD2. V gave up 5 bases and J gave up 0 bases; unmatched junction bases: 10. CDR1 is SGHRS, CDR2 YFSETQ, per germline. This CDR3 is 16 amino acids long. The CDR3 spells CASRPSGGASSYEQYF. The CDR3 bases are TGCGCCAGCAGGCCTTCCGGGGGGGCAAGCTCCTACGAGCAGTACTTC.

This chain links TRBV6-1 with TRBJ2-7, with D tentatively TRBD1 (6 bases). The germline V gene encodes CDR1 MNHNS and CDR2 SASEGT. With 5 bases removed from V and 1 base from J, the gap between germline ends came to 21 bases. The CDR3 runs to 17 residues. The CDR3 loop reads CASSHSPYRVMSYEQYF. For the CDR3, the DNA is TGTGCCAGCAGTCACAGCCCTTACAGGGTGATGTCCTACGAGCAGTACTTC.

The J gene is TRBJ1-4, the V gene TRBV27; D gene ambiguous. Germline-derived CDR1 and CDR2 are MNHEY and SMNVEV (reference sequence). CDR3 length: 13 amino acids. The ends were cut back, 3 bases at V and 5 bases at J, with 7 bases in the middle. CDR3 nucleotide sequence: TGTGCCAGCAGTTTGCGTGAAAATGAAAAACTGTTTTTT. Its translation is CASSLRENEKLFF.

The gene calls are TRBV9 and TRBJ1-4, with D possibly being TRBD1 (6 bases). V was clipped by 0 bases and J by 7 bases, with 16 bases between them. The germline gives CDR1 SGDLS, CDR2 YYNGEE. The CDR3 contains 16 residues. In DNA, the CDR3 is TGTGCCAGCAGCGTAGCTATATCACAGGGCACTGAAAAACTGTTTTTT. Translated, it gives CASSVAISQGTEKLFF.

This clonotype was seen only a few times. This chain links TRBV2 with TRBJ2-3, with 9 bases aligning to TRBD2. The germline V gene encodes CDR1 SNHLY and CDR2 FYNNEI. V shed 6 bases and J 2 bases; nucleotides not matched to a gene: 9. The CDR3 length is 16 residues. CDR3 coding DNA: TGTGCCAGCAGGCCGACTAGCGGAGTCCTCACAGATACGCAGTATTTT. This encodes CASRPTSGVLTDTQYF.

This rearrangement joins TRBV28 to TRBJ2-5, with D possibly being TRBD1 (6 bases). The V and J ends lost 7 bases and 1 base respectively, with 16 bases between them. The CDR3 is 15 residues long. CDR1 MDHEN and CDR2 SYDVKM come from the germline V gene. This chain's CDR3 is CASTTGTNFQETQYF. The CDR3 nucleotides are TGTGCCAGCACCACAGGGACCAATTTCCAAGAGACCCAGTACTTC.

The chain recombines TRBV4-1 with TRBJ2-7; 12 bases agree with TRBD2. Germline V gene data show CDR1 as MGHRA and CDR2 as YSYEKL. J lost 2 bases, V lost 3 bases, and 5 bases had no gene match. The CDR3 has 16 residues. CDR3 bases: TGCGCCAGCAGCCACCTAGCGGGAGGGATCCCCTACGAGCAGTACTTC. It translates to CASSHLAGGIPYEQYF.

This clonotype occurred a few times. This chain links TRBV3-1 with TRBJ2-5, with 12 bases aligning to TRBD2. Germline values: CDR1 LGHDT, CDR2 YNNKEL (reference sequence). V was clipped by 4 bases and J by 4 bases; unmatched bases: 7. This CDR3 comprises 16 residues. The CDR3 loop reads CASSPAGLAGLETQYF. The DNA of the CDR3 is TGTGCCAGCAGCCCTGCAGGACTAGCGGGACTAGAGACCCAGTACTTC.

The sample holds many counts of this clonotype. CDR3 residues: CASSLAAWRNPTSGANVLTF. In DNA, the CDR3 is TGTGCCAGCAGCTTAGCCGCCTGGCGGAATCCCACCTCTGGGGCCAACGTCCTGACTTTC. The V gene is TRBV11-2, the J gene TRBJ2-6, with no clear D. With 1 base removed from V and 0 bases from J, the gap between germline ends came to 19 bases. Germline V gives CDR1 SGHAT, CDR2 FQNNGV. This CDR3 has 20 amino acids.

The CDR3 sequence: CASSPSSGDEQFF. The CDR3 bases are TGCGCCAGCAGCCCCTCCTCGGGAGATGAGCAGTTCTTC. The V gene is TRBV5-1, the J gene TRBJ2-1; D might be TRBD2 (6 bases). CDR3 length equals 13 residues. Germline lookup yields CDR1 SGHRS and CDR2 YFSETQ. V dropped 4 bases and J dropped 8 bases, with 13 bases sitting between them.

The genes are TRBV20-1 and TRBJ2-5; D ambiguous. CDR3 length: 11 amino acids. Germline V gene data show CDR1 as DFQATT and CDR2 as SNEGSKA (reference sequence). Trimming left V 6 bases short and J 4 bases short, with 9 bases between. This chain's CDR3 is CSAIHRETQYF. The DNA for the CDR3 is TGCAGTGCCATCCACCGAGAGACCCAGTACTTC.

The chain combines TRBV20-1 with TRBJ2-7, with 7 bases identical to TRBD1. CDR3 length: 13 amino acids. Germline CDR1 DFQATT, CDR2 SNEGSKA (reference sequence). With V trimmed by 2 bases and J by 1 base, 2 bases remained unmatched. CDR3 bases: TGCAGTGCTAGAAAGACAGGGTCCTACGAGCAGTACTTC. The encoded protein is CSARKTGSYEQYF.

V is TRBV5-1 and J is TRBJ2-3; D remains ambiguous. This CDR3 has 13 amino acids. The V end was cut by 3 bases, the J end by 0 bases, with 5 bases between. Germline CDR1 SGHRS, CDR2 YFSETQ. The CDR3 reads CASSWWSTDTQYF. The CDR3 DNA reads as TGCGCCAGCAGCTGGTGGAGCACAGATACGCAGTATTTT.

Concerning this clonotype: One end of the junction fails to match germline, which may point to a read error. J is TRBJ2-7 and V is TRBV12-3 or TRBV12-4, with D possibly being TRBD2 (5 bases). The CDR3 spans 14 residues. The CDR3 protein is CVSSFSESSYEQYF. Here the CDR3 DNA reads TGTGTCAGCAGTTTTAGCGAGAGCTCCTACGAGCAGTACTTC.

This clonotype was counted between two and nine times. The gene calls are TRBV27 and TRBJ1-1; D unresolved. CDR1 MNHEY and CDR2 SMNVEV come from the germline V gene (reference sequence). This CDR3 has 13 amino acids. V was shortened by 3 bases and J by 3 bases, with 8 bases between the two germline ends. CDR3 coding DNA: TGTGCCAGCAGTTTGAGCACCCACACTGAAGCTTTCTTT. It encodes CASSLSTHTEAFF.

The chain's CDR3 is CASSSSGRTATDTQYF. CDR3 coding DNA: TGCGCCAGCAGCTCTAGCGGGAGGACGGCCACAGATACGCAGTATTTT. The chain couples TRBV5-1 to TRBJ2-3; TRBD2 aligns across 11 bases. The CDR3 totals 16 residues. The germline CDR1 and CDR2 sequences are SGHRS and YFSETQ. V lost 3 bases, J lost 2 bases, and 5 bases stayed unmatched.